These 22 T cell receptor beta chains originate from one sample sequenced in a study of cytomegalovirus exposure and HLA in healthy donors. Primers for the PCR totalled 60 Vbeta and 13 Jbeta. This table comes from immunoSEQ multiplex PCR, and its TCRdb copy is limited to in-frame clones, with some not included. This sample carries about 160,000 clones, roughly 80% of them seen once, and the ten largest clones take 1.3% to 1.5%. The specimen was PBMCs. All receptors come from a woman in her 30s in good health and CMV-seronegative.

The chain links TRBV7-2 to TRBJ1-2; D is unclear. Germline lookup yields CDR1 SGHTA and CDR2 FQGNSA. The CDR3 has 12 residues. Trimming took 6 bases from V and 4 from J, leaving 9 bases between them. The CDR3 coding sequence is TGTGCCAGCAGTGCGAGTACCTATGGCTACACCTTC. Its translation is CASSASTYGYTF.

This chain uses TRBV28 with TRBJ1-2, with D perhaps matching TRBD1 (6 bases). Trimming stripped 4 bases from V and 2 bases from J, with 14 bases between. The CDR3 is 15 residues long. Germline V gene data show CDR1 as MDHEN and CDR2 as SYDVKM. As DNA, the CDR3 is TGTGCCAGCAGTTCCCCTGACAGGTTCAACTATGGCTACACCTTC. It specifies CASSSPDRFNYGYTF.

This chain connects TRBV10-3 to TRBJ1-6; TRBD1 matches 8 bases. The V gene's germline CDR1 is ENHRY and CDR2 SYGVKD. The CDR3 is made up of 15 amino acids. With 6 bases clipped from V and 5 bases from J, the junction kept 6 bases outside the gene matches. This CDR3 is CAIRTTGANNSPLHF. CDR3 coding DNA: TGTGCCATCAGGACGACAGGGGCGAATAATTCACCCCTCCACTTT.

This clone has just a few counts. V and J are TRBV4-1 and TRBJ2-5; TRBD2 aligns across 12 bases. The CDR3 spans 17 residues. Losses at the gene ends were 1 base for V and 5 bases for J; bases not matched to a gene: 8. Germline V gene sequence: CDR1 MGHRA, CDR2 YSYEKL. CDR3 DNA: TGCGCCAGCAGCCAAGGCCCACTAGCGGGGGGAGGGGAGACCCAGTACTTC. This codes for CASSQGPLAGGGETQYF.

The chain is built from TRBV9 and TRBJ1-5, with D tentatively TRBD1 (6 bases). Per germline, CDR1 SGDLS and CDR2 YYNGEE. Trimming removed 1 base at V and 6 bases at J, with 11 bases between. This CDR3 has 14 amino acids. The CDR3 nucleotides are TGTGCCAGCAGCGTATTAACAGGGAGTCAGCCCCAGCATTTT. It translates to CASSVLTGSQPQHF.

This chain joins TRBV29-1 and TRBJ1-2, with TRBD1 matching 7 bases. The CDR3 length is 11 residues. Germline CDR1 is SQVTM and CDR2 is ANQGSEA. After removal of 7 bases from V and 3 bases from J, the junction contained 2 bases not matched to a gene. The CDR3 reads CSGGTDYGYTF. In DNA form, the CDR3 reads TGCAGCGGTGGGACAGACTATGGCTACACCTTC.

This clone came up a few times. The CDR3 loop reads CASTSQGAQTRNTIYF. The CDR3 DNA reads as TGTGCCAGCACTTCCCAGGGGGCGCAGACACGAAACACCATATATTTT. This chain uses TRBV28 with TRBJ1-3, with TRBD1 matching 8 bases. J gave up 5 bases and V 7 bases, and 13 bases lay outside the gene matches. The germline CDR1 and CDR2 sequences are MDHEN and SYDVKM. CDR3 length: 16 residues. The variable domain in full, with the rest retrieved from reference TRBV28 and TRBJ1-3, is DVKVTQSSRYLVKRTGEKVFLECVQDMDHENMFWYRQDPGLGLRLIYFSYDVKMKEKGDIPEGYSVSREKKERFSLILESASTNQTSMYLCASTSQGAQTRNTIYFGEGSWLTVV.

The gene calls are TRBV19 and TRBJ1-4, with D possibly matching TRBD1 (5 bases). The CDR3 runs 14 residues. With 8 bases removed from V and 8 bases from J, the gap between germline ends came to 18 bases. Germline V gives CDR1 LNHDA, CDR2 SQIVND (reference sequence). The chain's CDR3 is CASGSGTSREKLFF. For the CDR3, the DNA is TGTGCCAGTGGGAGCGGGACGTCGAGAGAAAAACTGTTTTTT.

The chain couples TRBV6-6 to TRBJ2-1, with TRBD2 matching over 8 bases. The germline gives CDR1 MNHNY, CDR2 SVGAGI (reference sequence). V lost 7 bases and J lost 4; bases outside the gene matches: 9. This CDR3 has 15 amino acids. The CDR3 is CASKYGGARYNEQFF. In DNA, the CDR3 is TGTGCCAGCAAATACGGGGGGGCGCGGTACAATGAGCAGTTCTTC.

V is TRBV27 and J is TRBJ1-1; D might be TRBD1 (5 bases). The CDR3 runs 16 residues. Germline V lookup: CDR1 MNHEY, CDR2 SMNVEV (reference sequence). V dropped 1 base and J dropped 2 bases, with 14 bases sitting between them. The CDR3: CASSLYPPTVNTEAFF. Written as DNA, the CDR3 is TGTGCCAGCAGTTTATATCCCCCGACAGTTAACACTGAAGCTTTCTTT.

This chain connects TRBV5-1 to TRBJ1-1; TRBD1 matches 8 bases. Germline values: CDR1 SGHRS, CDR2 YFSETQ. The length of the CDR3 is 14 residues. After removal of 4 bases from V and 0 bases from J, the junction contained 2 bases not matched to a gene. CDR3 nucleotides: TGCGCCAGCAGCGGACAGGGAATGAACACTGAAGCTTTCTTT. This encodes CASSGQGMNTEAFF.

The genes are TRBV28 and TRBJ2-7, with no clear D. The V and J ends lost 4 bases and 2 bases respectively, with 12 bases between them. The CDR3 covers 14 residues. Looked up from germline, CDR1 is MDHEN and CDR2 is SYDVKM. The CDR3 spells CASSSPSRTYEQYF. The DNA for the CDR3 is TGTGCCAGCAGTTCCCCCTCGCGGACCTACGAGCAGTACTTC.

V is TRBV7-2 and J is TRBJ2-7, with D unresolved. The CDR3 totals 14 residues. CDR1 and CDR2 (germline): SGHTA, FQGNSA. V lost 5 bases to trimming and J lost 0 bases, with 11 bases between them. In DNA form, the CDR3 reads TGTGCCAGCAGCCCAGCGACCAACTCCTACGAGCAGTACTTC. Encoded protein: CASSPATNSYEQYF.

The table lists this clone with a few counts. The chain has TRBV7-9 and TRBJ1-1, with D unresolved. CDR1 is SEHNR and CDR2 is FQNEAQ in the germline V gene (reference sequence). The CDR3 is 13 residues long. Trimming removed 5 bases from V and 1 base from J, with 8 bases in between. The CDR3 sequence: CASSKQENTEAFF. The CDR3, as DNA: TGTGCCAGCAGCAAACAAGAGAACACTGAAGCTTTCTTT.

The chain combines TRBV29-1 with TRBJ2-7; D is undetermined. The CDR3 covers 11 residues. The ends were cut back, 4 bases at V and 2 bases at J, with 6 bases in the middle. CDR1 and CDR2 (germline): SQVTM, ANQGSEA. The CDR3 protein is CSVGAPYEQYF. CDR3 DNA: TGCAGCGTTGGGGCTCCCTACGAGCAGTACTTC.

The chain is built from TRBV4-2 and TRBJ1-3; TRBD1 agrees at 7 bases. From germline, CDR1 is LGHNA and CDR2 YNFKEQ. V shed 4 bases and J 6 bases; nucleotides not matched to a gene: 6. The CDR3 sequence is 14 residues long. The CDR3 nucleotides read TGTGCCAGCAGCCCCGGGACAGTTGAAAACACCATATATTTT. Protein product: CASSPGTVENTIYF.

This chain connects TRBV2 to TRBJ2-6, with D perhaps TRBD2 (6 bases). Trimming stripped 9 bases from V and 0 bases from J, with 9 bases between. This CDR3 has 14 amino acids. CDR1 and CDR2 from the germline V gene are SNHLY and FYNNEI. This CDR3 reads CARGGLSGANVLTF. For the CDR3, the DNA is TGTGCCAGGGGAGGACTCTCTGGGGCCAACGTCCTGACTTTC.

The chain carries TRBV10-3 and TRBJ2-1, with 7 positions matching TRBD2. This CDR3 is 12 amino acids long. Germline V gene lookup returns CDR1 ENHRY and CDR2 SYGVKD. The trim removed 6 bases at V and 5 bases at J, leaving 1 base unmatched. The CDR3 region has the DNA TGTGCCATCAGCGGACTAGACAATGAGCAGTTCTTC. Translating it yields CAISGLDNEQFF.

This chain connects TRBV10-3 to TRBJ1-1, with D possibly being TRBD1 (5 bases). CDR1 and CDR2 (germline): ENHRY, SYGVKD. Trimming took 4 bases from V and 6 from J, leaving 12 bases between them. The CDR3 has 13 amino acids. This CDR3 is CAISGTGDAEAFF. In DNA form, the CDR3 reads TGTGCCATCAGTGGGACGGGGGACGCTGAAGCTTTCTTT.

Concerning this clone: Other DNA sequences from this sample encode an identical CDR3 as well. The J gene is TRBJ1-2, the V gene TRBV5-4, with unresolved D. Germline V gene lookup returns CDR1 SGHNT and CDR2 YYREEE (reference sequence). V lost 1 base to trimming and J lost 5 bases, with 21 bases between them. This CDR3 spans 17 amino acids. The chain's CDR3 is CASSLPGLSQTVYGYTF. CDR3 bases: TGTGCCAGCAGCTTGCCCGGTCTCAGTCAGACTGTGTATGGCTACACCTTC.

The chain joins TRBV6-4 to TRBJ2-3; TRBD2 aligns across 10 bases. The V segment lost 6 bases and the J segment 4 bases; nucleotides outside the gene matches: 7. The CDR3 runs 15 residues. Germline CDR1 is MRHNA and CDR2 is SNTAGT. The CDR3: CASRASGGRSDTQYF. The CDR3 bases are TGTGCCAGCAGGGCTAGCGGGGGTCGATCAGATACGCAGTATTTT.

This chain joins TRBV5-1 and TRBJ2-3; TRBD1 is a possible D gene (6 bases). Trimming left V 5 bases short and J 2 bases short, with 12 bases between. There are 14 residues in the CDR3. CDR1 and CDR2 from the germline V gene are SGHRS and YFSETQ. The DNA for the CDR3 is TGCGCCAGCAGAAGGACAGAGATCACAGATACGCAGTATTTT. Protein sequence: CASRRTEITDTQYF.